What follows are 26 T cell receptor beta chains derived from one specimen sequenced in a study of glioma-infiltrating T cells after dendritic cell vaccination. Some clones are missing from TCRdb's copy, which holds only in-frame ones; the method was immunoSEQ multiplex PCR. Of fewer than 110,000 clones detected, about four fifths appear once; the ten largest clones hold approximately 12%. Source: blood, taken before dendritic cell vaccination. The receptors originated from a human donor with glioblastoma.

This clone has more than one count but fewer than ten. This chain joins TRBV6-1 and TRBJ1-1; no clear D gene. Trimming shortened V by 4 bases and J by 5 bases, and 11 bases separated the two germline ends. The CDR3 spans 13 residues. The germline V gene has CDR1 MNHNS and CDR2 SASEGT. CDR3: CASSAPELTEAFF. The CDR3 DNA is TGTGCCAGCAGTGCTCCCGAGCTAACTGAAGCTTTCTTT.

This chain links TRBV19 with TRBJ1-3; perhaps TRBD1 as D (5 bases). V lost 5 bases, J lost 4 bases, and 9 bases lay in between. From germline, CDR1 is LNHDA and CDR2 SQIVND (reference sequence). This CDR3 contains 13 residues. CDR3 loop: CASSDHRGNTIYF. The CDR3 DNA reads TGTGCCAGTAGTGACCACAGGGGAAACACCATATATTTT.

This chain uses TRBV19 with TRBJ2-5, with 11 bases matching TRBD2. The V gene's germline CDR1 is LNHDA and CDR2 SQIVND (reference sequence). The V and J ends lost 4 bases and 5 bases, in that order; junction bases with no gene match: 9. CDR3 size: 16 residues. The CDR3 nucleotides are TGTGCCAGTAGTACTCATAGCGGGGGGGCCAGGGAGACCCAGTACTTC. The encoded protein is CASSTHSGGARETQYF.

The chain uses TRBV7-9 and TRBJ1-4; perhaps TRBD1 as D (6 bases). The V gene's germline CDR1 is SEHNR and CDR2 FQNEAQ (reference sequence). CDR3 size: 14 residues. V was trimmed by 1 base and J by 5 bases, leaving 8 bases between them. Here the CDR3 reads CASSLGQVNEKLFF. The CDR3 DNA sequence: TGTGCCAGCAGCTTAGGACAGGTGAATGAAAAACTGTTTTTT.

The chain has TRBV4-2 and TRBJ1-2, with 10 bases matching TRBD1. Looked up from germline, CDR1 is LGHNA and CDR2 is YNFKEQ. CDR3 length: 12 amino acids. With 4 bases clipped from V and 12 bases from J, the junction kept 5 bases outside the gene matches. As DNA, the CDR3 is TGTGCCAGCAGCCCTGGACAGGGGGTACACACCTTC. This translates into CASSPGQGVHTF.

The DNA for the CDR3 is TGTGCCAGCAGCCAAGTGAACAGGGGCTATGGCTACACCTTC. Translation: CASSQVNRGYGYTF. The J gene is TRBJ1-2, the V gene TRBV4-2; 7 bases line up with TRBD1. CDR1 and CDR2 (germline): LGHNA, YNFKEQ. This CDR3 has 14 residues. The ends lost 1 base at V and 4 bases at J; junction bases unmatched: 3.

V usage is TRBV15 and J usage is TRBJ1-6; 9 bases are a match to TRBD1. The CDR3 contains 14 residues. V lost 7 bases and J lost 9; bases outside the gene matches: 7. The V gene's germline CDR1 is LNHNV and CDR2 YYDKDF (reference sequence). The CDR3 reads CATTRDRDLSPLHF. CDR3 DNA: TGTGCCACCACCAGGGACAGGGACCTTTCACCCCTCCACTTT.

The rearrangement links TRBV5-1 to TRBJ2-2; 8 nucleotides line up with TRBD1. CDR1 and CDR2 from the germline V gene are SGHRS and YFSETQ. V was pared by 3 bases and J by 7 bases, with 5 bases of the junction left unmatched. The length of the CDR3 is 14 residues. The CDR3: CASSWTQGDGELFF. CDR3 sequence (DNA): TGCGCCAGCAGCTGGACACAGGGGGACGGGGAGCTGTTTTTT.

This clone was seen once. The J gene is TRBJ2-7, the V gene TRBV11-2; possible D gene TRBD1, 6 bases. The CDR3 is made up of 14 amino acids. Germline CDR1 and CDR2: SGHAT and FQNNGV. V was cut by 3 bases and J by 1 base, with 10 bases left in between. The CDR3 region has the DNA TGTGCCAGCAGCTTCGACAGGTTTTCCTACGAGCAGTACTTC. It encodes CASSFDRFSYEQYF.

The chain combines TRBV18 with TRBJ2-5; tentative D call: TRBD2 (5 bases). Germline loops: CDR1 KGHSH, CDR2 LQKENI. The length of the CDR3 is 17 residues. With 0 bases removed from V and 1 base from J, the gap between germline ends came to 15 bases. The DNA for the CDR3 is TGTGCCAGCTCACCACCCATGCTGCGGGCTAGCCAAGAGACCCAGTACTTC. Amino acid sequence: CASSPPMLRASQETQYF. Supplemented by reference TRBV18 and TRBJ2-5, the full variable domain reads NAGVMQNPRHLVRRRGQEARLRCSPMKGHSHVYWYRQLPEEGLKFMVYLQKENIIDESGMPKERFSAEFPKEGPSILRIQQVVRGDSAAYFCASSPPMLRASQETQYFGPGTRLLVL.

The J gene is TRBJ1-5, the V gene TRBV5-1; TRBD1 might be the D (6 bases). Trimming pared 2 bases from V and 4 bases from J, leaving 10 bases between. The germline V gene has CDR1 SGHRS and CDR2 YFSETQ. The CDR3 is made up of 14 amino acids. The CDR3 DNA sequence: TGCGCCAGCAGCTTTGGGGGGGCAAATCAGCCCCAGCATTTT. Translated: CASSFGGANQPQHF.

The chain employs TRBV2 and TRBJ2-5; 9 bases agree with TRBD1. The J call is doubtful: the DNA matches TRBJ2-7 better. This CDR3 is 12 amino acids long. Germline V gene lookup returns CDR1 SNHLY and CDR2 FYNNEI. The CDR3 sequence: CAIRTGAGEQYF. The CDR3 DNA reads TGTGCCATACGGACAGGGGCTGGCGAGCAGTACTTC.

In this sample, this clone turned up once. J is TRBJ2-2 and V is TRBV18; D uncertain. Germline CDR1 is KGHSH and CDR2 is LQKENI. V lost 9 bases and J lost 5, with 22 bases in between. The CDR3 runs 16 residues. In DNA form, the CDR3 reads TGTGCCAGTGGGCACCTACAGTCTGTCTTGACCGGGGAGCTGTTTTTT. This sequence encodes CASGHLQSVLTGELFF.

The CDR3 is CASEPGFGGELFF. DNA for the CDR3: TGCGCCAGCGAGCCAGGGTTTGGCGGGGAGCTGTTTTTT. J is TRBJ2-2 and V is TRBV5-1; D may be TRBD1 (5 bases). In germline, CDR1 is SGHRS, CDR2 YFSETQ. The CDR3 totals 13 residues. Trimming removed 7 bases at V and 7 bases at J, with 14 bases between.

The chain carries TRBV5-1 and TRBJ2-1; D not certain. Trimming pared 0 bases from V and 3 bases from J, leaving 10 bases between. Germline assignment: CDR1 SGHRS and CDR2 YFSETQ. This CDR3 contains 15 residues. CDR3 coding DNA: TGCGCCAGCAGCTTGGTTAGTAATAGCTACAATGAGCAGTTCTTC. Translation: CASSLVSNSYNEQFF.

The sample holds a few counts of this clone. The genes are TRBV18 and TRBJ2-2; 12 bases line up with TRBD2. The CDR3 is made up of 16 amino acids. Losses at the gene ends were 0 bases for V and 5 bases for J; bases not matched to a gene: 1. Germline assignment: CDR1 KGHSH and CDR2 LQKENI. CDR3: CASSPPLAGGTGELFF. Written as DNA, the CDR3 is TGTGCCAGCTCACCACCCCTAGCGGGGGGGACCGGGGAGCTGTTTTTT. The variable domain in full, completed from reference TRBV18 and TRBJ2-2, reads NAGVMQNPRHLVRRRGQEARLRCSPMKGHSHVYWYRQLPEEGLKFMVYLQKENIIDESGMPKERFSAEFPKEGPSILRIQQVVRGDSAAYFCASSPPLAGGTGELFFGEGSRLTVL.

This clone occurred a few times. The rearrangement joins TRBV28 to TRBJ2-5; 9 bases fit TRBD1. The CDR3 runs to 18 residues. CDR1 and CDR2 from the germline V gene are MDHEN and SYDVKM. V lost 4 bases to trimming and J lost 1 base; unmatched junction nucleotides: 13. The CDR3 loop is CASSSWAMGTGFQETQYF. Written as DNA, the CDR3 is TGTGCCAGCAGTTCCTGGGCTATGGGGACAGGGTTCCAAGAGACCCAGTACTTC.

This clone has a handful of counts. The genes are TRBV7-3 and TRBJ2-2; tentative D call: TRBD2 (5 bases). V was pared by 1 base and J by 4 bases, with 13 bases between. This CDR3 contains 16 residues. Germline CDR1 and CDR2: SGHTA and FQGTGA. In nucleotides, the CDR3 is TGTGCCAGCAGCTTAAATCCGGGAACCTCCACCGGGGAGCTGTTTTTT. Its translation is CASSLNPGTSTGELFF.

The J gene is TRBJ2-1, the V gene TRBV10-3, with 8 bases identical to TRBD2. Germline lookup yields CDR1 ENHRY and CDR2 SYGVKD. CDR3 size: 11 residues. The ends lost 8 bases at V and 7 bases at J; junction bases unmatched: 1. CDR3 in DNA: TGTGCCATCCCGGGGGGGAATGAGCAGTTCTTC. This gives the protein CAIPGGNEQFF.

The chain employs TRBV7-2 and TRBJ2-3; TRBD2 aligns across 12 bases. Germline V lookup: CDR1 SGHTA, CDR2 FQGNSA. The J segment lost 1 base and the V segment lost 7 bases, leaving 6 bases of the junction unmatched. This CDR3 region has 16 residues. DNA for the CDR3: TGTGCCAGCAACTATCTAGCGGGGGGGGGCACAGATACGCAGTATTTT. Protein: CASNYLAGGGTDTQYF. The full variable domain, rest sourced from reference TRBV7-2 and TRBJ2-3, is GAGVSQSPSNKVTEKGKDVELRCDPISGHTALYWYRQSLGQGLEFLIYFQGNSAPDKSGLPSDRFSAERTGGSVSTLTIQRTQQEDSAVYLCASNYLAGGGTDTQYFGPGTRLTVL.

The CDR3 coding sequence is TGTGCCAGCAGCTTAACAGACTACGAGCAGTACTTC. Translation: CASSLTDYEQYF. V and J are TRBV7-2 and TRBJ2-7; D gene uncertain. Germline V gene data show CDR1 as SGHTA and CDR2 as FQGNSA. This CDR3 is 12 amino acids long. The V and J ends lost 2 bases and 3 bases respectively, with 5 bases between them.

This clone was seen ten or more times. The CDR3: CASSNGWAANEKLFF. In nucleotides, the CDR3 is TGTGCCAGTAGTAATGGGTGGGCCGCTAATGAAAAACTGTTTTTT. The chain employs TRBV19 and TRBJ1-4; D is undetermined. V was pared by 4 bases and J by 3 bases, with 12 bases between. The CDR3 has 15 amino acids. From germline, CDR1 is LNHDA and CDR2 SQIVND (reference sequence).

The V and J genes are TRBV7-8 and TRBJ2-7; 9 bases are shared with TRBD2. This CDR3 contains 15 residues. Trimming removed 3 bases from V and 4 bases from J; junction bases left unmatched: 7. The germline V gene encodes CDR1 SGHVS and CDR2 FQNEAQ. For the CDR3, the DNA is TGTGCCAGCAGCTTTGGTCAGCGGGGGGATTACGAGCAGTACTTC. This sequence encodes CASSFGQRGDYEQYF.

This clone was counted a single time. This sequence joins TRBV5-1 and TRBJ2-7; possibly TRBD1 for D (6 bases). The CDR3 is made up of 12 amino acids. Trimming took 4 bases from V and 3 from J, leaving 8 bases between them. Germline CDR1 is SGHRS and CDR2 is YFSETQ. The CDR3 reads CASSGQYYEQYF. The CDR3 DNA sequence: TGCGCCAGCAGCGGACAGTACTACGAGCAGTACTTC.

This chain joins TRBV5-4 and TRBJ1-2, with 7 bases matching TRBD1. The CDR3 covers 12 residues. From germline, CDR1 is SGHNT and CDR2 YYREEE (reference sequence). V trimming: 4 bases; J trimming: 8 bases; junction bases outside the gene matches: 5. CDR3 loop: CASSRQGSGYTF. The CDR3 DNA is TGTGCCAGCAGCCGACAGGGATCGGGCTACACCTTC.

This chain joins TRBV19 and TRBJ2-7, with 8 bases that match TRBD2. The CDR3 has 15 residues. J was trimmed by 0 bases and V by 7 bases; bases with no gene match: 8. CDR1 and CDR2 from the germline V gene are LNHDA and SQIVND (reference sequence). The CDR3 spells CASTDTGGSSYEQYF. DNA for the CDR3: TGTGCCAGTACCGACACGGGGGGGAGCTCCTACGAGCAGTACTTC.